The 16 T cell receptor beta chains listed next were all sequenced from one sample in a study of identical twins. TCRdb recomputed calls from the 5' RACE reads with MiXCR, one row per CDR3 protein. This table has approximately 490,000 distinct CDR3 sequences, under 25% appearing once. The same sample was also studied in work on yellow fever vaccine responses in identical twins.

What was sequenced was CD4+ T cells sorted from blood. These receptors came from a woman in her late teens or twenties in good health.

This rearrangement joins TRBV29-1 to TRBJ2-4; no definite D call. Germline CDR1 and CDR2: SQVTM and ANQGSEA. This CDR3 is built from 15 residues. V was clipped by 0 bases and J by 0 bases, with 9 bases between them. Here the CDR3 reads CSVEDVRLAKNIQYF. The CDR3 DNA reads TGCAGCGTTGAAGATGTGAGACTAGCCAAAAACATTCAGTACTTC.

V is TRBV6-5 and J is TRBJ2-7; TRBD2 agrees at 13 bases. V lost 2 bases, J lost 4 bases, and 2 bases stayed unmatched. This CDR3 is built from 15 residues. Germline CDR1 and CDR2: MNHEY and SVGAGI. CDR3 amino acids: CASSYMGLAGYEQYF. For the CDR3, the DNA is TGTGCCAGCAGTTACATGGGACTAGCGGGATACGAGCAGTACTTC.

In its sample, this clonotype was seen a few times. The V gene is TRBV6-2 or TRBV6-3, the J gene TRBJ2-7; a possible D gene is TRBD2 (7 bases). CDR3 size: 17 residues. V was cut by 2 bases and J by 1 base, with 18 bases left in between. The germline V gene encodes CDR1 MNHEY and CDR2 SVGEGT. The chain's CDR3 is CASSYPLAGDRSYEQYF. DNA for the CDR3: TGTGCCAGCAGTTACCCCCTTGCGGGAGACAGGTCCTACGAGCAGTACTTC.

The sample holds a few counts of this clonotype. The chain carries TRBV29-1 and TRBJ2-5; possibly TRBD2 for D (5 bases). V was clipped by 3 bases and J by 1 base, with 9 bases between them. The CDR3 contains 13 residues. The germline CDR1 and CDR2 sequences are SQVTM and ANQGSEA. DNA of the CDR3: TGCAGCGTTGAGGCTAGCTTCCAAGAGACCCAGTACTTC. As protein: CSVEASFQETQYF. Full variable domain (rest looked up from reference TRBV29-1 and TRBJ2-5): SAVISQKPSRDICQRGTSLTIQCQVDSQVTMMFWYRQQPGQSLTLIATANQGSEATYESGFVIDKFPISRPNLTFSTLTVSNMSPEDSSIYLCSVEASFQETQYFGPGTRLLVL.

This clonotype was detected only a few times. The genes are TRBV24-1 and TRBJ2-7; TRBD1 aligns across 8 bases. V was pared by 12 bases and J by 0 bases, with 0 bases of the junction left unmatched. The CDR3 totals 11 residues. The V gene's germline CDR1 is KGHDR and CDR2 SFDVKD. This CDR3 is CAGQGSYEQYF. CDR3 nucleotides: TGTGCCGGACAGGGCTCCTACGAGCAGTACTTC.

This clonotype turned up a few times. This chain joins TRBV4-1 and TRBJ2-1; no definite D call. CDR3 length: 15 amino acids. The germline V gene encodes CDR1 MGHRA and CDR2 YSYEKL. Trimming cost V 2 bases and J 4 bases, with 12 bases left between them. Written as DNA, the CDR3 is TGCGCCAGCAGCCAAAATGTCGGACGGTACAATGAGCAGTTCTTC. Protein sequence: CASSQNVGRYNEQFF.

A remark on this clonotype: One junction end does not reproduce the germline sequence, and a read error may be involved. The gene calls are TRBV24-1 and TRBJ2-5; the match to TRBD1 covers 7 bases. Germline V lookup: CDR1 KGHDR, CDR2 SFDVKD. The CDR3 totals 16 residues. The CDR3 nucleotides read TGTGCCACCAGTGATATCGGGACAGCGGACCAGGAGACCCAGTACTTC. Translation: CATSDIGTADQETQYF.

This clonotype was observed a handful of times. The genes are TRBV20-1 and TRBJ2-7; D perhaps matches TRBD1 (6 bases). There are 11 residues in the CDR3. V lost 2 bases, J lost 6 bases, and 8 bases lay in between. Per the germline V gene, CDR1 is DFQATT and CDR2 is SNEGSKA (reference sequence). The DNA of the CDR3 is TGCAGTGCTAGATCAGGGGCCGAGCAGTACGTC. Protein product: CSARSGAEQYV.

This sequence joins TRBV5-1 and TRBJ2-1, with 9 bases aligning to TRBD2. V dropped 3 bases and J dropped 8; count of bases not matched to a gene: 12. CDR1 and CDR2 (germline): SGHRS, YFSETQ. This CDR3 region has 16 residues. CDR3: CASSSSGAGGPHEQFF. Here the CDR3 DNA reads TGCGCCAGCAGCTCCTCAGGGGCGGGAGGGCCTCATGAGCAGTTCTTC.

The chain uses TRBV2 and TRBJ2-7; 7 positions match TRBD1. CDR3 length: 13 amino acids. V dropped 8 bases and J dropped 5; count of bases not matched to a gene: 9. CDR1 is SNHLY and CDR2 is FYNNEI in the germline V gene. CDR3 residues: CASRVMGQHEQYF. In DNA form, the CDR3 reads TGTGCCAGCCGGGTGATGGGACAGCACGAGCAGTACTTC.

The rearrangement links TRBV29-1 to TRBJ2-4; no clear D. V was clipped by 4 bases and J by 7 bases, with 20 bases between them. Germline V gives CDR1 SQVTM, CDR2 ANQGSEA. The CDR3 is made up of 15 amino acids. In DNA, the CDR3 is TGCAGCGTTGTAGGACGATCCGCGACTGGGAACATTCAGTACTTC. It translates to CSVVGRSATGNIQYF.

Here the CDR3 reads CASSLDWGGGTEAFF. DNA for the CDR3: TGCGCCAGCAGCTTGGATTGGGGCGGGGGCACTGAAGCTTTCTTT. The chain has TRBV5-1 and TRBJ1-1, with D possibly being TRBD1 (5 bases). V was trimmed by 0 bases and J by 4 bases, leaving 13 bases between them. The CDR3 spans 15 residues. Per germline, CDR1 SGHRS and CDR2 YFSETQ.

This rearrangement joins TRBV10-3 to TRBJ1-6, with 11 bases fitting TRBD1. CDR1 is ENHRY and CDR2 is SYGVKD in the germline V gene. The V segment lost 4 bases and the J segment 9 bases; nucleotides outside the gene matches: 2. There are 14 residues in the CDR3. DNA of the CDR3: TGTGCCATCAGTGGGACAGGGGGCAGTTCACCCCTCCACTTT. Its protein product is CAISGTGGSSPLHF.

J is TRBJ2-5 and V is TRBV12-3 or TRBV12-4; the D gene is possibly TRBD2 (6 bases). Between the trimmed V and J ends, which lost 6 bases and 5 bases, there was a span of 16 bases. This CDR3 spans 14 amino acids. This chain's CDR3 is CASRPFWEVETQYF. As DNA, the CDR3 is TGTGCCAGCAGGCCCTTTTGGGAGGTGGAGACCCAGTACTTC.

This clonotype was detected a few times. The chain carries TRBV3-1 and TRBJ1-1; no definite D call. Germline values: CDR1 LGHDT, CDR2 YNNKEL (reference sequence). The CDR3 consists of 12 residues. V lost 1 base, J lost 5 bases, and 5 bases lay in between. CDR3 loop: CASSQGWTEAFF. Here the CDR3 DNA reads TGTGCCAGCAGCCAAGGCTGGACTGAAGCTTTCTTT.

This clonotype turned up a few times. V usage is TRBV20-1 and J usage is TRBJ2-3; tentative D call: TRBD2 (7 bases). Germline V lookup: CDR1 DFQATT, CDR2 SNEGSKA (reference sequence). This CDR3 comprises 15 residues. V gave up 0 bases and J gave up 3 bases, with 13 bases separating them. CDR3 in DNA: TGCAGTGCTAGAGAGCAGGGGCGGGGGACAGATACGCAGTATTTT. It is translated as CSAREQGRGTDTQYF.